This is a list of T cell receptor beta chains from one sample in a study of T cells after yellow fever vaccination. From the 5' RACE reads, TCRdb called clonotypes with MiXCR, one entry per CDR3 protein. This table has about 500,000 distinct CDR3 sequences, about a sixth appearing once. The specimen was PBMCs, collected 5 days after the first yellow fever vaccination. The receptors originated from a man aged 18-30 years who received the YFV17D yellow fever vaccine. Both conserved end residues are part of each CDR3. D genes are given only for firm matches. The size field is filled for only some rows; it gives once, few, many or a size class.

J,size,D,V,DNA,CDR3
TRBJ1-6,few,.,TRBV6-1,TGTGCCAGCAGTGAACCGGCAGGAGGGAATTCACCCCTCCACTTT,CASSEPAGGNSPLHF
TRBJ2-3,.,TRBD2,TRBV4-2,TGTGCCAGCAGCCAAGATTTTTCTCGCGGGGGGAGCACAGATACGCAGTATTTT,CASSQDFSRGGSTDTQYF
TRBJ2-5,.,TRBD1,TRBV11-3,TGTGCCAGCAGCTCCGGGACAGGGGGCAGGGAAGAGACCCAGTACTTC,CASSSGTGGREETQYF
TRBJ2-3,.,TRBD1,TRBV10-3,TGTGCCACGTCAGGGGGAGATACGCAGTATTTT,CATSGGDTQYF
TRBJ1-1,few,TRBD1,TRBV6-5,TGTGCCAGCAGTTTAGGGCAGGGACAGGCAGCTTTCTTT,CASSLGQGQAAFF
TRBJ2-1,.,TRBD2,TRBV4-3,TGCGCCAGCAGCCGCCGGACTAGCGGGGGGTCTGATGAGCAGTTCTTC,CASSRRTSGGSDEQFF
TRBJ2-1,many,.,TRBV19,TGTGCCAGTAGTATTGAGGGGGGCGCCTACAATGAGCAGTTCTTC,CASSIEGGAYNEQFF
TRBJ2-7,.,.,TRBV5-1,TGCGCCAGCAGCTTAGAGGGGTATAGCTCCTACGAGCAGTACTTC,CASSLEGYSSYEQYF
TRBJ2-3,few,.,TRBV7-8,TGTGCCAGCAGCTTAGGGGCTAGTATCTACGATACGCAGTATTTT,CASSLGASIYDTQYF
TRBJ2-7,.,TRBD1,TRBV4-1,TGCGCCAGCAGCCAGTTTGACAGGGGGCAAGACGAGCAGTACTTC,CASSQFDRGQDEQYF
TRBJ2-1,few,.,TRBV4-3,TGCGCCAGCAGCCGCAGGGCTAGCTCCTACAATGAGCAGTTCTTC,CASSRRASSYNEQFF
TRBJ1-5,few,.,TRBV7-8,TGTGCCAGCAGCTCCTTGGGTGGGACATTTCAGCCCCAGCATTTT,CASSSLGGTFQPQHF
TRBJ2-3,many,TRBD2,TRBV4-3,TGCGCCAGCACGAGGGTGGCGGGGGTTAGAGATACGCAGTATTTT,CASTRVAGVRDTQYF
TRBJ2-7,.,.,TRBV20-1,TGCAGTGCTAGAGGACTAACAGAACCAACCTACGAGCAGTACTTC,CSARGLTEPTYEQYF
TRBJ2-7,.,.,TRBV4-1,TGCGCCAGCAGCTTCCGCGCGGGGGCCTCCTACGAGCAGTACTTC,CASSFRAGASYEQYF
TRBJ2-2,few,TRBD2,TRBV20-1,TGCAGTGCTAGTAAACTAGCGGGGGGAGCCGGGGAGCTGTTTTTT,CSASKLAGGAGELFF
TRBJ1-5,few,.,TRBV20-1,TGCAGTGCCGGCCCCCCGGGTCAAACTAGCAATCAGCCCCAGCATTTT,CSAGPPGQTSNQPQHF